This T cell receptor (beta chain) was documented in a study of sequential checkpoint blockade in melanoma. About the study: Both treatment sequences were followed by maintenance nivolumab.

Repertoires were generated with immunoSEQ multiplex PCR, while TCRdb's copy carries only in-frame clones and drops some. The sample includes over 25,000 clones, roughly 80% of them seen just once. Regarding treatment: randomized to nivolumab then ipilimumab (arm A) or the reverse (arm B). The germline V and J ends were trimmed by 5 bases and 0 bases, with 8 bases remaining between them. The V gene's germline CDR1 is GTSNPN and CDR2 SVGIG (reference sequence). This CDR3 is built from 14 residues. The source is a human donor with melanoma. Sequenced material: CD8+ T cells sorted from blood (inferred from file names), taken from a patient given nivolumab and ipilimumab in sequence. V and J are TRBV30 and TRBJ1-6, with a possible D match to TRBD1 (5 bases). CDR3 sequence: CAWRGYSYNSPLHF. As DNA, the CDR3 is TGTGCCTGGCGGGGGTACTCCTATAATTCACCCCTCCACTTT.